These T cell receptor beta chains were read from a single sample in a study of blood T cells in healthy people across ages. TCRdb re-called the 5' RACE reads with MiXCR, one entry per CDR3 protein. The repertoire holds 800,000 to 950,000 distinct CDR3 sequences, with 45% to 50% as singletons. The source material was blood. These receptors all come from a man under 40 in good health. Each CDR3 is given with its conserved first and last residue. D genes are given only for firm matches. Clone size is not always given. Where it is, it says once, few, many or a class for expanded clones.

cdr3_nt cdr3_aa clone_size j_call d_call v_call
TGCAGCGTTGAGCGCGCAGACAACTATGGCTACACCTTC CSVERADNYGYTF few TRBJ1-2 . TRBV29-1
TGTGCCAGCAGAGGACAGGGGGTATCAGGGGAGCTGTTTTTT CASRGQGVSGELFF . TRBJ2-2 TRBD1 TRBV25-1
TGTGCCAGCAGGTCCCTACACTCAGGGGATTTAACCTACGAGCAGTACTTC CASRSLHSGDLTYEQYF once TRBJ2-7 . TRBV6-1
TGTGCCAGCAGTTACTCGATGCGGGGCAGGGGGCCGGGGAACACTGAAGCTTTCTTT CASSYSMRGRGPGNTEAFF . TRBJ1-1 TRBD1 TRBV6-2/TRBV6-3
TGTGCCAGCAGCCCCGGGGCAAGAAGCAGCTCCTACGAGCAGTACTTC CASSPGARSSSYEQYF . TRBJ2-7 . TRBV6-1
TGCAGTGCTCCCCGAAGTCGTAGCGGGGGTTACGAGCAGTACTTC CSAPRSRSGGYEQYF . TRBJ2-7 TRBD2 TRBV20-1
TGTGCCAGCAGCTCAAGAGCCGGGACAGGGGTCCAGCCCCAGCATTTT CASSSRAGTGVQPQHF . TRBJ1-5 TRBD1 TRBV5-6
TGCGCCAGCAGCCAGCGGGGGGGACAGATGAACACTGAAGCTTTCTTT CASSQRGGQMNTEAFF once TRBJ1-1 TRBD1 TRBV4-1
TGTGCCAGCAGCACCTCGGACCCGGAGGTTGCTAGCGGGGGGAGCTACAATGAGCAGTTCTTC CASSTSDPEVASGGSYNEQFF . TRBJ2-1 TRBD2 TRBV11-1
TGTGCCAGCAGCCAAGTTTCTGGGGGGGCCACCGGGGAGCTGTTTTTT CASSQVSGGATGELFF once TRBJ2-2 . TRBV4-2
TGTGCCATCAGCTACAACGGCAGGGCGGATCAGCCCCAGCATTTT CAISYNGRADQPQHF . TRBJ1-5 . TRBV10-3
TGCGCCAGCAGTGACCCCATGAACAGGGGGCTAAATGAGCAGTTCTTC CASSDPMNRGLNEQFF . TRBJ2-1 TRBD1 TRBV10-2
TGCAATGCTAGAGAGAGTCGGACCGACACCTACGAGCAGTACTTC CNARESRTDTYEQYF . TRBJ2-7 . TRBV20-1
TGCAGTGCTAGAGACCCTGCGGGAGGAGGAGAGACCCAGTACTTC CSARDPAGGGETQYF few TRBJ2-5 TRBD2 TRBV20-1
TGCAGTGCTAGAGATTTATTACAGTCACCAGATACGCAGTATTTT CSARDLLQSPDTQYF few TRBJ2-3 . TRBV20-1
TGCAGTGCTAGAGTCGGACTAGCGCCTAGCACAGATACGCAGTATTTT CSARVGLAPSTDTQYF . TRBJ2-3 TRBD2 TRBV20-1
TGTGCCAGCAGCTTAGCGATCGACAGGCGGGCTTTCTTT CASSLAIDRRAFF . TRBJ1-1 . TRBV7-2
TGTGCCAGCAGCTTAAAGTACGACGCTTTCTTT CASSLKYDAFF . TRBJ1-1 . TRBV7-2
TGTGCCAGCAGGGATGACAGGTACGAGCAGTACTTC CASRDDRYEQYF few TRBJ2-7 . TRBV6-5
TGTGCCAGCAGTTTGGTCCCGGACAGATATGGCTACACCTTC CASSLVPDRYGYTF few TRBJ1-2 . TRBV12-3/TRBV12-4
TGCGCCAGCAGCCAAGTATCCAGCTACGAGCAGTTCTTC CASSQVSSYEQFF . TRBJ2-1 . TRBV4-1
TGCAGCGTTACGACTAGCGAAGAGACCCAGTACTTC CSVTTSEETQYF few TRBJ2-5 TRBD2 TRBV29-1
TGTGCCAGCAGCTCACCGGGGCGACCGCGGGAGCAGTACTTC CASSSPGRPREQYF . TRBJ2-7 . TRBV28
TGCAGTGCCCAGAACAGGCAGGGCCAGCCCCAGCATTTT CSAQNRQGQPQHF . TRBJ1-5 . TRBV20-1
TGTGCCAGCCAAATAGGGGGGGAGGGCTATGGCTACACCTTC CASQIGGEGYGYTF few TRBJ1-2 . TRBV25-1
TGTGCCAGCAGTTACTCCAGAGGGGGGTGGGGGGATGAGCAGTTCTTC CASSYSRGGWGDEQFF . TRBJ2-1 . TRBV6-6
TGTGCCAGCCCCCTGATAAGTCCGACAGCAAACTATGGCTACACCTTC CASPLISPTANYGYTF once TRBJ1-2 . TRBV21-1
TGTGCCATCAGTGAGTCGAGAACAACAGGATCCGCAGATACGCAGTATTTT CAISESRTTGSADTQYF many TRBJ2-3 . TRBV10-3
TGCAGTGGAAATCAGGGGGGAACCTACGAGCAGTACTTC CSGNQGGTYEQYF many TRBJ2-7 . TRBV20-1
TGTGCCAGCAGTGTGACAGGTCACACTGAAGCTTTCTTT CASSVTGHTEAFF . TRBJ1-1 . TRBV27
TGCAGCGTGAATCCGGGACTAGCGGGGGGAGAGCAGTTCTTC CSVNPGLAGGEQFF few TRBJ2-1 TRBD2 TRBV29-1
TGCGCCAGCAGCTTGGGCAGGGAAAGGGACGAGCAGTACTTC CASSLGRERDEQYF . TRBJ2-7 . TRBV5-1
TGTGCCAGCAGTTTGAGAGGGCCTAATCAGCCCCAGCATTTT CASSLRGPNQPQHF few TRBJ1-5 . TRBV12-3/TRBV12-4
TGTGCCAGCAGCGTAGGGGGAGATATGCAGTATTTT CASSVGGDMQYF . TRBJ2-3 . TRBV9
TGTGCCAGCAGAACAGGGGGATCCATATATTTT CASRTGGSIYF many TRBJ1-3 TRBD1 TRBV27
TGTGCCAGCAGGCGGGCAGTGACAGGGTTTCACGCAGCTTTCTTT CASRRAVTGFHAAFF . TRBJ1-1 TRBD1 TRBV6-5
TGTGCCAGCAGCTTAGTGCACGGGGGTGAGACCCAGTACTTC CASSLVHGGETQYF . TRBJ2-5 . TRBV7-2